The rows below give T cell receptor beta chains drawn from one sample of a study of identical twins. TCRdb re-derived calls from the 5' RACE reads in MiXCR, one entry per CDR3 protein. The repertoire has 1.5 million or so distinct CDR3 sequences, less than 35% of them found once; the top ten carry approximately 0.25%. The sequencing sample was made of cord blood. The receptor source for this set is a newborn girl in good health. CDR3s include the opening cysteine and the closing phenylalanine or tryptophan. A D gene is named only where the DNA matches it firmly. Some rows have no size entry. The others give once, few or many, or a class for an expanded clone.

d_call,v_call,j_call,clone_size,cdr3_aa,cdr3_nt
TRBD1,TRBV4-1,TRBJ1-4,few,CASSRPGQGNEKLFF,TGCGCCAGCAGTCGACCGGGACAGGGGAATGAAAAACTGTTTTTT
NA,TRBV28,TRBJ2-5,few,CASSFFGGLYQETQYF,TGTGCCAGCAGTTTTTTCGGGGGGCTGTACCAAGAGACCCAGTACTTC
TRBD2,TRBV7-9,TRBJ2-7,NA,CASSLGIAGVNEQYF,TGTGCCAGCAGCTTAGGGATAGCGGGAGTCAATGAGCAGTACTTC
NA,TRBV5-1,TRBJ2-1,NA,CASSSGRRNSYNEQFF,TGCGCCAGCAGCTCAGGACGGCGGAACTCCTACAATGAGCAGTTCTTC
NA,TRBV20-1,TRBJ1-2,NA,CSADTRDNYGYTF,TGCAGTGCCGACACCAGGGACAACTATGGCTACACCTTC
TRBD2,TRBV4-2,TRBJ2-7,NA,CASSQAFRLAGNEQYF,TGTGCCAGCAGCCAAGCGTTTAGACTAGCGGGCAACGAGCAGTACTTC
NA,TRBV7-9,TRBJ2-4,NA,CASSSYGQGLAKNIQYF,TGTGCCAGCAGCTCCTACGGGCAGGGCTTAGCCAAAAACATTCAGTACTTC
NA,TRBV20-1,TRBJ2-7,few,CSAREAGSTYEQYF,TGCAGTGCTAGAGAAGCGGGCTCAACCTACGAGCAGTACTTC
NA,TRBV21-1,TRBJ2-7,few,CASSKEDRAYEQYF,TGTGCCAGCAGCAAAGAGGACAGGGCCTACGAGCAGTACTTC
NA,TRBV12-3/TRBV12-4,TRBJ2-5,NA,CASSFFPQRPNEQYF,TGTGCCAGCAGTTTCTTTCCACAGCGGCCGAATGAGCAGTACTTC
TRBD2,TRBV11-2,TRBJ2-1,many,CASSSETSGIYEQFF,TGTGCCAGCAGCTCCGAGACTAGCGGGATTTATGAGCAGTTCTTC
NA,TRBV6-1,TRBJ1-1,many,CASSERGGDTEAFF,TGTGCCAGCAGTGAAAGGGGCGGGGACACTGAAGCTTTCTTT
TRBD2,TRBV10-3,TRBJ2-3,few,CAISAAGGRISTDTQYF,TGTGCCATCAGCGCAGCGGGGGGCCGCATTAGCACAGATACGCAGTATTTT
NA,TRBV3-1,TRBJ2-7,NA,CASAGPSTLGRFAYEQYF,TGTGCCAGCGCGGGCCCCTCGACTTTAGGCCGGTTTGCCTACGAGCAGTACTTC
TRBD2,TRBV5-6,TRBJ2-7,NA,CASSLVYGTSMMGSYNEQYF,TGTGCCAGCAGCTTGGTCTACGGGACTAGTATGATGGGCTCCTACAATGAGCAGTACTTC
NA,TRBV29-1,TRBJ2-1,NA,CIVGKYNEQFF,TGCATCGTTGGGAAATACAATGAGCAGTTCTTC
NA,TRBV7-9,TRBJ1-2,NA,CASSLDPGYSYTF,TGTGCCAGCAGCTTGGATCCGGGATATAGCTACACCTTC
NA,TRBV11-2,TRBJ1-1,NA,CASSLISEAFF,TGTGCCAGCAGCTTAATTTCTGAAGCTTTCTTT
TRBD2,TRBV20-1,TRBJ2-1,NA,CSAPLAGRSYNEQFF,TGCAGTGCTCCCCTAGCGGGGAGGTCCTACAATGAGCAGTTCTTC
NA,TRBV18,TRBJ2-1,many,CASSPERGDNEQFF,TGTGCCAGCTCACCAGAAAGGGGGGACAATGAGCAGTTCTTC
NA,TRBV15,TRBJ2-7,NA,CATSREFSSGSSYEQYF,TGTGCCACCAGCAGAGAGTTTAGTAGCGGATCTTCCTACGAGCAGTACTTC
NA,TRBV28,TRBJ1-6,NA,CASSFSKINSPLHF,TGTGCCAGCAGTTTTAGTAAGATCAATTCACCCCTCCACTTT
NA,TRBV10-3,TRBJ2-7,NA,CAISENRVYEQYF,TGTGCCATCAGTGAAAACAGGGTCTACGAGCAGTACTTC
NA,TRBV2,TRBJ2-3,NA,CASHPRRSGTDTQYF,TGTGCCAGCCATCCACGACGATCCGGCACAGATACGCAGTATTTT
TRBD2,TRBV28,TRBJ2-1,few,CASRPPGLAGGHNEQFF,TGTGCCAGCAGACCCCCGGGACTAGCGGGAGGCCACAATGAGCAGTTCTTC
NA,TRBV28,TRBJ2-1,NA,CASSPHRFGHRETQFF,TGTGCCAGCAGTCCCCATAGATTTGGGCACAGAGAGACCCAGTTCTTC
NA,TRBV4-1,TRBJ2-6,NA,CASSQGRGYSGANVLTF,TGCGCCAGCAGCCAGGGACGGGGCTACTCTGGGGCCAACGTCCTGACTTTC
NA,TRBV5-1,TRBJ2-4,NA,CASSLDRRAPENIQYF,TGCGCCAGCAGCCTCGATCGGAGGGCCCCGGAAAACATTCAGTACTTC
TRBD2,TRBV28,TRBJ2-5,few,CASLGLAGPQETQYF,TGTGCCAGCTTAGGACTAGCGGGACCACAAGAGACCCAGTACTTC
NA,TRBV5-1,TRBJ2-1,few,CASNGVRYNEQFF,TGCGCCAGCAATGGCGTGAGATACAATGAGCAGTTCTTC
TRBD1,TRBV7-2,TRBJ1-3,NA,CASSLARTGKGNTIYF,TGTGCCAGCAGCTTAGCCCGGACAGGGAAAGGAAACACCATATATTTT
NA,TRBV28,TRBJ1-1,NA,CASSLFERGEAFF,TGTGCCAGCAGTTTATTTGAGAGAGGTGAAGCTTTCTTT
TRBD1,TRBV5-8,TRBJ2-3,NA,CASSAGQGIRTDTQYF,TGTGCCAGCAGCGCAGGACAGGGGATAAGGACAGATACGCAGTATTTT
TRBD2,TRBV6-5,TRBJ2-3,few,CASSYFTGTSGGSTDTQYF,TGTGCCAGCAGTTACTTCACCGGGACTAGCGGGGGAAGCACAGATACGCAGTATTTT
TRBD1,TRBV6-1,TRBJ1-2,NA,CASRTGTGGLNYGYTF,TGTGCCAGCAGGACCGGGACAGGGGGTCTTAACTATGGCTACACCTTC
NA,TRBV12-5,TRBJ1-2,once,CPSGLVTLGGETDYGYTF,TGTCCTAGTGGTTTGGTAACTCTCGGGGGGGAGACGGACTATGGCTACACCTTC
NA,TRBV28,TRBJ1-4,NA,CASRGGLREKLFF,TGTGCCAGCCGTGGGGGGCTACGGGAAAAACTGTTTTTT
NA,TRBV20-1,TRBJ2-1,many,CSLSRAANNEQFF,TGCAGCCTGAGTAGGGCAGCAAACAATGAGCAGTTCTTC
NA,TRBV2,TRBJ1-5,NA,CASTGENQPQHF,TGTGCCAGCACAGGGGAAAATCAGCCCCAGCATTTT
NA,TRBV7-9,TRBJ1-4,few,CASSPSVGANEKLFF,TGTGCCAGCAGCCCCTCGGTCGGGGCTAATGAAAAACTGTTTTTT
NA,TRBV28,TRBJ2-7,NA,CASPPTAVGSYNEQYF,TGTGCCAGCCCCCCAACAGCTGTGGGCTCCTACAATGAGCAGTACTTC
TRBD1,TRBV30,TRBJ1-4,NA,CAWSIGTGNEKLFF,TGTGCCTGGAGTATCGGGACAGGGAATGAAAAACTGTTTTTT